What follows describes a single T cell receptor (beta chain). The conserved closing phenylalanine or tryptophan is absent in this CDR3, likely reflecting a read error. The template was RNA from unsorted bulk tissue. This non-tumor lung sample came from over 3 cm beyond the tumor edge. Newly diagnosed lung cancer patients had thoracic surgery in China, August–late 2014, without prior chemotherapy. This entry comes from a study of tumor and adjacent non-tumor tissue in lung cancer. Study-level information: Approximately 4.2 million productive TCRbeta reads were obtained per sample on average.

This CDR3 is built from 15 residues. CDR1 is SGHAT, CDR2 FQNNGV, per germline. Trimming left V 1 base short and J 5 bases short, with 13 bases between. A modified ARM-PCR protocol with three rounds of nested PCR amplified TCRbeta. Each CDR3 protein gets one entry after TCRdb re-called the multiplex PCR reads with MiXCR. This sample carries tens of thousands of distinct CDR3 sequences, 55% to 70% of them seen once, and the ten largest clones take about a quarter. This TCR was sampled from a woman between 50 and 59 years old with non-small cell lung cancer. This chain uses TRBV11-2 with TRBJ2-3; unclear D gene. Sample: distant non-tumor lung tissue. In DNA form, the CDR3 reads TGTGCCAGCAGCTTAGTCGGCAGGAACATAGATACGCAGTATTAT. The encoded protein is CASSLVGRNIDTQYY.